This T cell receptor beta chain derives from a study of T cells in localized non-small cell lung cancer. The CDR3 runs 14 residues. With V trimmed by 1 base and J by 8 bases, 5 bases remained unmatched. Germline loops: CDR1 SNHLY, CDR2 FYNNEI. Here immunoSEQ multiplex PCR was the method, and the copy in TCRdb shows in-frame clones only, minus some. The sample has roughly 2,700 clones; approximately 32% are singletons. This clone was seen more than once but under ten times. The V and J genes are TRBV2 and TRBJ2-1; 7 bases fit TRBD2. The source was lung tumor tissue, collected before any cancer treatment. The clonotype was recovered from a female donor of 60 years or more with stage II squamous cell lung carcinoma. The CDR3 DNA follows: TGTGCCAGCAGTGAAGAGCGGGGTGGGTATGAGCAGTTCTTC. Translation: CASSEERGGYEQFF. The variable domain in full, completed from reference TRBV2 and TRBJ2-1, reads EPEVTQTPSHQVTQMGQEVILRCVPISNHLYFYWYRQILGQKVEFLVSFYNNEISEKSEIFDDQFSVERPDGSNFTLKIRSTKLEDSAMYFCASSEERGGYEQFFGPGTRLTVL.